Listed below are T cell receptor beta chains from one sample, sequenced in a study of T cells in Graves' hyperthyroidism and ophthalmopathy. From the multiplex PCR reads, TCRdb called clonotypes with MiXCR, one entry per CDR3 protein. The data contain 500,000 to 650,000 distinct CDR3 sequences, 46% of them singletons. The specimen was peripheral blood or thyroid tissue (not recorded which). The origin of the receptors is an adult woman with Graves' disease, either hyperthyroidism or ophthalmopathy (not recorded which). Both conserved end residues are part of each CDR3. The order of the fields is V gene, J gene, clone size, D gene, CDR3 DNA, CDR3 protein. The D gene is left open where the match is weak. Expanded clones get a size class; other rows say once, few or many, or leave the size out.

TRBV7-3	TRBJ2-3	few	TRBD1	TGTGCCAGCAGTTTGGGGGGACAGGGGATAGATACGCAGTATTTT	CASSLGGQGIDTQYF
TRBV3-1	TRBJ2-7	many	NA	TGTGCCAGCAGCCAGCAAACAGGGTTCTACGAGCAGTACTTC	CASSQQTGFYEQYF
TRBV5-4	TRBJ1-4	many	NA	TGTGCCAGCAGTCCTACAGGGTCTACTAATGAAAAACTGTTTTTT	CASSPTGSTNEKLFF
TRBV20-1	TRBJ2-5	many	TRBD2	TGCAGTGCTAGAAATTTGACTAGCGGGAGGGCTGGAGAGACCCAGTACTTC	CSARNLTSGRAGETQYF
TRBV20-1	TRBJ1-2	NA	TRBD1	TGCAGTGCCGCACAGGGGGCCTTAAACTATGGCTACACCTTC	CSAAQGALNYGYTF
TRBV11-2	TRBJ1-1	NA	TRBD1	TGTGCCAGCAGCAAGGGGACAGTCGGGTGGAACACTGAAGCTTTCTTT	CASSKGTVGWNTEAFF
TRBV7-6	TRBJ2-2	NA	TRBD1	TGTGCCAGCAGGCCAGGACAGGGGAACACCGGGGAGCTGTTTTTT	CASRPGQGNTGELFF
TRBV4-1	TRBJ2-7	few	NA	TGCGCCAGCAGCCACCGGGCTAGTGTCGAGCAGTACTTC	CASSHRASVEQYF
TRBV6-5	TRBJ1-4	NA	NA	TGTGCCAGCAGTTACTCACTTGGCAGTGGGGGTCTTAATGAAAAACTGTTTTTT	CASSYSLGSGGLNEKLFF
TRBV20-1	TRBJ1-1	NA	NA	TGCAGTGCTAGAATGACAGCCAACACTGAAGCTTTCTTT	CSARMTANTEAFF
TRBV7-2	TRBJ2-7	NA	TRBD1	TGTGCCAGCAGCGGAAGGGACAGTGGCTCCTACGAGCAGTACTTC	CASSGRDSGSYEQYF
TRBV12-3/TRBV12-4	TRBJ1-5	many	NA	TGTGCCAGCAGTGACCGACATGTTAGCAATCAGCCCCAGCATTTT	CASSDRHVSNQPQHF
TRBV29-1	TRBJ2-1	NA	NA	TGCAGTGCAGAAAGGTCGGATCGTGTCTACAATGAGCAGTTCTTC	CSAERSDRVYNEQFF
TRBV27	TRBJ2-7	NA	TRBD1	TGTGCTGTTGAAGGGACAGGGCCGGACGAGCAGTACTTC	CAVEGTGPDEQYF